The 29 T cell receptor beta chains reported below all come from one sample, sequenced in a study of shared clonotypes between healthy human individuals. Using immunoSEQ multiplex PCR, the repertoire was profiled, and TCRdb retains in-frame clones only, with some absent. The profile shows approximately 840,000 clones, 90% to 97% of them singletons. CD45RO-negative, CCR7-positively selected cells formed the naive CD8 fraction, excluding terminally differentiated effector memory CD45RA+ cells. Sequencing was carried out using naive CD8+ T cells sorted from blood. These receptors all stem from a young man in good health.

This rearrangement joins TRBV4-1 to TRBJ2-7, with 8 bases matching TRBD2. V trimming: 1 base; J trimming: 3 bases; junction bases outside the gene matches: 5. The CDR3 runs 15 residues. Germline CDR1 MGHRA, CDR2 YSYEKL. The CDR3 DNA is TGCGCCAGCAGCCAAGGGGGTAGCGGGAACTACGAGCAGTACTTC. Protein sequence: CASSQGGSGNYEQYF.

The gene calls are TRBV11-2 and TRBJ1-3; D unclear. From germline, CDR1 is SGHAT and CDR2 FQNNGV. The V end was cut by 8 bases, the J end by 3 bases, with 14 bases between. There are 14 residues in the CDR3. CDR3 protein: CASENGVGGNTIYF. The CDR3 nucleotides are TGTGCCAGCGAAAACGGGGTTGGTGGAAACACCATATATTTT.

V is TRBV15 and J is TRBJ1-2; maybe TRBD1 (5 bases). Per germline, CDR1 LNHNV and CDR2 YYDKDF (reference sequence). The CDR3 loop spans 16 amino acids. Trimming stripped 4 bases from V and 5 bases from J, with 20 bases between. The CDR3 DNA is TGTGCCACCAGCAAACAGGATACCAACAATCGGTATGGCTACACCTTC. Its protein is CATSKQDTNNRYGYTF.

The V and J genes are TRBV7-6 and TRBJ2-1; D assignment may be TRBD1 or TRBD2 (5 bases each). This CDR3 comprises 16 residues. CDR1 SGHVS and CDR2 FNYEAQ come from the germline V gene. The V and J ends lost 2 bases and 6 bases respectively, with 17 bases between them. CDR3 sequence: CASSLPRSGRVNEQFF. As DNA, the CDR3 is TGTGCCAGCAGCTTACCGAGGTCGGGGCGAGTCAATGAGCAGTTCTTC.

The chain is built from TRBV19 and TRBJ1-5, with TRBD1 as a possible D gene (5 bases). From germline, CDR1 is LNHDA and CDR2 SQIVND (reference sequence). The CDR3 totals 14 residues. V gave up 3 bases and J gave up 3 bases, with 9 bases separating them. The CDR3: CASSIGTYNQPQHF. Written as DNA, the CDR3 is TGTGCCAGTAGTATTGGGACCTACAATCAGCCCCAGCATTTT.

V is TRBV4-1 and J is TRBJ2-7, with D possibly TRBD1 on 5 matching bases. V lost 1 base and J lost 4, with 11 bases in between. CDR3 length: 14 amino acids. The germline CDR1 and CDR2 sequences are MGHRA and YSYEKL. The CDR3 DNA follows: TGCGCCAGCAGCCAAGCCAGGGTAGGGTACGAGCAGTACTTC. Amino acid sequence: CASSQARVGYEQYF.

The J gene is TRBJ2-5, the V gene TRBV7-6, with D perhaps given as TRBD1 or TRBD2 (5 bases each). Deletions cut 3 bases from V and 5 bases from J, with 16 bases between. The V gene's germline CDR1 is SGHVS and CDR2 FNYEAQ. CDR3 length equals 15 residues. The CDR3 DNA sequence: TGTGCCAGCAGCTTCCGGGACCGGGACGGGGAGACCCAGTACTTC. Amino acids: CASSFRDRDGETQYF.

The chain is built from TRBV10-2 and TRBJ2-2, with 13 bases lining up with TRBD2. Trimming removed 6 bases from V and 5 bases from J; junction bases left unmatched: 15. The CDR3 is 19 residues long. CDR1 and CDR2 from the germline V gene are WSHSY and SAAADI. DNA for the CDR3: TGCGCCAGCAGGGGGACCGGGACTAGCGGGACAACTAAGACCGGGGAGCTGTTTTTT. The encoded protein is CASRGTGTSGTTKTGELFF.

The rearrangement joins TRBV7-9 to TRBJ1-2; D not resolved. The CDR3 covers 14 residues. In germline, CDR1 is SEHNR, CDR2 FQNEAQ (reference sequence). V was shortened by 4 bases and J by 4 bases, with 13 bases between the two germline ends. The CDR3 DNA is TGTGCCAGCAGCTCGTCGGACCCGTCCTATGGCTACACCTTC. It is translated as CASSSSDPSYGYTF.

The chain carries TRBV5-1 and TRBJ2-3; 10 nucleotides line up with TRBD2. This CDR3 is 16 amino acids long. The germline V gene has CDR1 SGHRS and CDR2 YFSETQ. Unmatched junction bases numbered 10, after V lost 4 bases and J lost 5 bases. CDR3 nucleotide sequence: TGCGCCAGCAGCCCGGACCGAGCGGGAGGGGGAGATACGCAGTATTTT. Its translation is CASSPDRAGGGDTQYF. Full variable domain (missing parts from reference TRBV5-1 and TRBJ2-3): KAGVTQTPRYLIKTRGQQVTLSCSPISGHRSVSWYQQTPGQGLQFLFEYFSETQRNKGNFPGRFSGRQFSNSRSEMNVSTLELGDSALYLCASSPDRAGGGDTQYFGPGTRLTVL.

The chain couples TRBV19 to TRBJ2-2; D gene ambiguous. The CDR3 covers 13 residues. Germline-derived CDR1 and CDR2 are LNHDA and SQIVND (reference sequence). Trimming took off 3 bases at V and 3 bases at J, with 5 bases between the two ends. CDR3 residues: CASSIRDTGELFF. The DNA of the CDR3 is TGTGCCAGTAGTATCCGGGACACCGGGGAGCTGTTTTTT.

As DNA, the CDR3 is TGTGCCAGCAGTGAATCCAGATCCGGCTCTGGGGCCAACGTCCTGACTTTC. Amino acid sequence: CASSESRSGSGANVLTF. The chain is built from TRBV6-1 and TRBJ2-6, with no clear D. The germline V gene encodes CDR1 MNHNS and CDR2 SASEGT. CDR3 size: 17 residues. V lost 2 bases to trimming and J lost 0 bases, with 11 bases between them.

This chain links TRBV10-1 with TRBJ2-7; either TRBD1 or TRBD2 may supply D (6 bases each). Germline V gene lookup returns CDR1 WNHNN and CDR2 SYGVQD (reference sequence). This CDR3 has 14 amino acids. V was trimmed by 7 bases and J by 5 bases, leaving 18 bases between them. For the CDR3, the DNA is TGCGCCAGCACACGGGGGCGCAGAATCCACGAGCAGTACTTC. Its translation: CASTRGRRIHEQYF.

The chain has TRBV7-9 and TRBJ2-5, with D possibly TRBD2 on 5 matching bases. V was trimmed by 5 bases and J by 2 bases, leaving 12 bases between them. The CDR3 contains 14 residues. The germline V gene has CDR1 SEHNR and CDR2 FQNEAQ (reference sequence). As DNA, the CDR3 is TGTGCCAGCAGCCGGATCGGGGAGCAAGAGACCCAGTACTTC. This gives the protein CASSRIGEQETQYF.

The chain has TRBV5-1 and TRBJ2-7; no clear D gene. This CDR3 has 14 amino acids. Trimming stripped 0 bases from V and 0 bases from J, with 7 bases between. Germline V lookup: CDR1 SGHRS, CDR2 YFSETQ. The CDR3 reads CASSLGYGSYEQYF. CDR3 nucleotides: TGCGCCAGCAGCTTGGGCTACGGCTCCTACGAGCAGTACTTC.

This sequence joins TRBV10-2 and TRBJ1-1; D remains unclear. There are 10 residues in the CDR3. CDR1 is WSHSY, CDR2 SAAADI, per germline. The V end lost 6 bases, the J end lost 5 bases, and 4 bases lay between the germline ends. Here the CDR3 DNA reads TGCGCCAGCAGGGGTACTGAAGCTTTCTTT. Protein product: CASRGTEAFF.

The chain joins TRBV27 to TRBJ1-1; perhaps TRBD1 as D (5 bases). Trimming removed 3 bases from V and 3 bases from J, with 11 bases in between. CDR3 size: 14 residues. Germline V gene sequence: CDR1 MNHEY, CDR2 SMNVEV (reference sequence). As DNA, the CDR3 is TGTGCCAGCAGTTTGGTGGGGGTTTACACTGAAGCTTTCTTT. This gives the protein CASSLVGVYTEAFF.

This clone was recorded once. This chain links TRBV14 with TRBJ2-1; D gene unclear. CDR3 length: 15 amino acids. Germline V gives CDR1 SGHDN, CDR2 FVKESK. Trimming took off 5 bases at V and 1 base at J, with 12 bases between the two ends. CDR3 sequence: CASSATLGSYNEQFF. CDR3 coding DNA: TGTGCCAGCAGCGCGACCCTTGGGTCCTACAATGAGCAGTTCTTC.

Here the CDR3 DNA reads TGTGCCAGCACCCAGAACTCCTACGAGCAGTACTTC. It yields the protein CASTQNSYEQYF. The chain employs TRBV6-1 and TRBJ2-7; no reliable D call. Germline CDR1 and CDR2: MNHNS and SASEGT. V gave up 7 bases and J gave up 0 bases, with 7 bases separating them. CDR3 length: 12 amino acids.

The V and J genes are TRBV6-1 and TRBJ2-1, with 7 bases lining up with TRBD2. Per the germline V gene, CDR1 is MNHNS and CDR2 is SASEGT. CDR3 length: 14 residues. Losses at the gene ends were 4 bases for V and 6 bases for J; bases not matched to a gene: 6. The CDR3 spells CASSVSGGFNEQFF. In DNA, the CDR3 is TGTGCCAGCAGTGTATCGGGAGGTTTCAATGAGCAGTTCTTC.

DNA of the CDR3: TGTGCCAGCAGTCCGAAGGGTGTTAGCGGGAGACATACGCAGTATTTT. It codes for CASSPKGVSGRHTQYF. This chain connects TRBV27 to TRBJ2-3; 9 nucleotides match TRBD2. The J segment lost 7 bases and the V segment lost 5 bases, leaving 13 bases of the junction unmatched. The CDR3 spans 16 residues. The germline V gene has CDR1 MNHEY and CDR2 SMNVEV (reference sequence).

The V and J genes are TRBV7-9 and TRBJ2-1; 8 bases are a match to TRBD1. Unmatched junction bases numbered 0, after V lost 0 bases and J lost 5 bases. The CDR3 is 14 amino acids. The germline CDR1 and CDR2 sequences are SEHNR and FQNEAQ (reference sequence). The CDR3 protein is CASSLAGQDNEQFF. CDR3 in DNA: TGTGCCAGCAGCTTAGCGGGACAGGACAATGAGCAGTTCTTC.

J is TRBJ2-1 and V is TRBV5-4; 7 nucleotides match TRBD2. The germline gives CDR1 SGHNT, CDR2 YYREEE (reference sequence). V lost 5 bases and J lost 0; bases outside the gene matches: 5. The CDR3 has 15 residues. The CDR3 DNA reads TGTGCCAGCAGTGAAAGACTAGCCTCCTACAATGAGCAGTTCTTC. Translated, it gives CASSERLASYNEQFF.

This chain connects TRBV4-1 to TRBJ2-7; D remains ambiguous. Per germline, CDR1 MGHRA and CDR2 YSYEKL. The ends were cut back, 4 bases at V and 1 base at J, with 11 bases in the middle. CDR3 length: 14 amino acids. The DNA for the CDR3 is TGCGCCAGCAGCCCATACGCAGGATCCTACGAGCAGTACTTC. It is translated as CASSPYAGSYEQYF.

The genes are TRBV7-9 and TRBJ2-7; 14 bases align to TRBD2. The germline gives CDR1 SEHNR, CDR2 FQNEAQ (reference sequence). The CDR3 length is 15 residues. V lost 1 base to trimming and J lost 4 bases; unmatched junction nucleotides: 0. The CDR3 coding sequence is TGTGCCAGCAGCTTAGGGACTAGCGGGGGGTACGAGCAGTACTTC. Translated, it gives CASSLGTSGGYEQYF.

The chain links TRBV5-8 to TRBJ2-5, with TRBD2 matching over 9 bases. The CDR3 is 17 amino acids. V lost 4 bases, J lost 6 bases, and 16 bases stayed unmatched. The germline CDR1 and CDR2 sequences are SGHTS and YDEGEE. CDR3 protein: CASSPTLWTSDRKTQYF. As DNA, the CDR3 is TGTGCCAGCAGCCCGACCTTGTGGACTAGCGATAGGAAGACCCAGTACTTC.

The CDR3 protein is CASSLEAIEQFF. CDR3 DNA sequence: TGCGCCAGCAGCTTGGAGGCAATTGAGCAGTTCTTC. The chain links TRBV5-1 to TRBJ2-1; D gene uncertain. The CDR3 loop spans 12 amino acids. Between the trimmed V and J ends, which lost 0 bases and 9 bases, there was a span of 7 bases. Germline V gives CDR1 SGHRS, CDR2 YFSETQ.

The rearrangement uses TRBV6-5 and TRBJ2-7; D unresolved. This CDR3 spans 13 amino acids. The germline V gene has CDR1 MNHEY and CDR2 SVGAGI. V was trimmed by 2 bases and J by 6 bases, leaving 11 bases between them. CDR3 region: CASSYQAWSEQYF. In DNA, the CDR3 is TGTGCCAGCAGTTACCAGGCGTGGTCCGAGCAGTACTTC.

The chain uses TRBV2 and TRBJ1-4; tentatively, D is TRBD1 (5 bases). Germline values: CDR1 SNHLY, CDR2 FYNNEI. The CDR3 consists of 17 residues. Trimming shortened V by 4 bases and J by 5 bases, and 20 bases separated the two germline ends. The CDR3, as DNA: TGTGCCAGCAGTGTAGGGGAACGAGGAGCTAAGAATGAAAAACTGTTTTTT. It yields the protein CASSVGERGAKNEKLFF.